This TCR beta chain was recorded in a study of blood T cell repertoires in COVID-19. Study information: COVID-19 samples collected from the United States, Italy and Spain covered acute and convalescent phases. The analysed material was cDNA or gDNA that came from T cells, B-cell-depleted T cells, or PBMCs.

This CDR3 comprises 14 residues. In germline, CDR1 is MDHEN, CDR2 SYDVKM. The V and J ends lost 1 base and 0 bases respectively, with 6 bases between them. Per the authors' pipeline: It was from reference gene primer amplification that nucleated cell counts were estimated. Assay: immunoSEQ multiplex PCR; the TCRdb copy retains only in-frame clones and omits some. The DNA gave D and trimming, while V, J and clone size come from that table. The table has a few hundred thousand clones, nearly 90% seen once. The sample comprised peripheral blood. The TCR comes from a woman younger than 45 with COVID-19, enrolled during active disease. This rearrangement joins TRBV28 to TRBJ1-2, with D hard to call. CDR3 bases: TGTGCCAGCAGTTTATCCCTAGCTAACTATGGCTACACCTTC. It codes for CASSLSLANYGYTF.